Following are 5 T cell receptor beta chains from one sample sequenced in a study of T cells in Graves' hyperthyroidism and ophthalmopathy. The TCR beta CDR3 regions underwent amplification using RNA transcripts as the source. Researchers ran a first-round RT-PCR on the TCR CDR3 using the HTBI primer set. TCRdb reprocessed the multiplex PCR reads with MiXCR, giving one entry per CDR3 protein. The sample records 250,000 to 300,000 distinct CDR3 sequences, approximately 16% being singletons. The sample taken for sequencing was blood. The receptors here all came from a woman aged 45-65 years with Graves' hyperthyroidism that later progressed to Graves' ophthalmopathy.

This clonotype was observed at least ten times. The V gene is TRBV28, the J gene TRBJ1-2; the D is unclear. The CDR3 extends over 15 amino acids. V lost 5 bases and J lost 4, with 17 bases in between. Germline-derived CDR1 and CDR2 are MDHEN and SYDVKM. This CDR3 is CASSTGSAGFYGYTF. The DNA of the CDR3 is TGTGCCAGCAGTACCGGTAGTGCGGGCTTCTATGGCTACACCTTC.

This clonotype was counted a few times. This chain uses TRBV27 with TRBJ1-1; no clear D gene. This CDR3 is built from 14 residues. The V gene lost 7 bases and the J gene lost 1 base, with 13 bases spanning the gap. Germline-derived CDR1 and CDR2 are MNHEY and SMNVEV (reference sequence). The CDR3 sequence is CASTPYPKNTEAFF. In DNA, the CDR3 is TGTGCCAGCACCCCATACCCTAAGAACACTGAAGCTTTCTTT.

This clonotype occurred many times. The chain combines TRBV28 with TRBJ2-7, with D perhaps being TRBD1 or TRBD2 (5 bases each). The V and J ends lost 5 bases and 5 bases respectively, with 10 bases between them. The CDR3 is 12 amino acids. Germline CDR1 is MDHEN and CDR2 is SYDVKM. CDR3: CASSGGGDEQYF. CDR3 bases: TGTGCCAGCAGTGGGGGTGGGGACGAGCAGTACTTC.

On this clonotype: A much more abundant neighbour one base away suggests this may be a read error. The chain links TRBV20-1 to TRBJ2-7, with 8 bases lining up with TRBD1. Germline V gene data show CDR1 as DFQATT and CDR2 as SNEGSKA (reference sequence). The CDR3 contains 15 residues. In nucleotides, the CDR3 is TGCAGTGCTATCAGCGGACAGGGAGTCGGCTACGAGCGGTACTTC. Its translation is CSAISGQGVGYERYF.

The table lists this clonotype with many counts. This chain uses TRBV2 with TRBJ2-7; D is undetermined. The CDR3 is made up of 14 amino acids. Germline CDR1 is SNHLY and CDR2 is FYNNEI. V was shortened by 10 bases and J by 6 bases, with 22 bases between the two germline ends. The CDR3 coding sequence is TGTGCCATAGGAGAACCCCACCTAGGTGGCGAGCAGTACTTC. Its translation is CAIGEPHLGGEQYF.